The rows below give T cell receptor beta chains drawn from one sample of a study of T cell responses to AZD1222 COVID-19 vaccine. The protocol was immunoSEQ multiplex PCR, while the TCRdb copy is restricted to in-frame clones and leaves out a portion. This table holds some 50,000 clones, 65% to 80% found once. Material: peripheral blood, obtained on day 0 of MenACWY control vaccination. The receptors originated from an adult in good health. Both conserved end residues are part of each CDR3. A D gene is named only where the DNA matches it firmly. Not every row has a clone size; where given, it reads once, few, many or a size class.

v_gene	abundance	d_gene	j_gene	CDR3nt	CDR3aa
TRBV9	-	-	TRBJ2-2	TGTGCCAGCAGCGTAACGGGCTCGCGGAACACCGGGGAGCTGTTTTTT	CASSVTGSRNTGELFF
TRBV12-3/TRBV12-4	-	-	TRBJ2-4	TGTGCCAGCATCCCCGACCCCGGAGACATTCAGTACTTC	CASIPDPGDIQYF
TRBV5-1	-	-	TRBJ1-2	TGCGCCAGCAGCGTAGGACAGTTTTATGGCTACACCTTC	CASSVGQFYGYTF
TRBV15	few	-	TRBJ1-1	TGTGCCACCAGCAGAGATCCCCCAGGTTGGAACACTGAAGCTTTCTTT	CATSRDPPGWNTEAFF
TRBV12-3/TRBV12-4	few	-	TRBJ1-1	TGTGCCAGCAGTTTAAGGGTATTACACGGGTATTTCTTT	CASSLRVLHGYFF
TRBV25-1	-	-	TRBJ2-2	TGTGCCAGCAGGGGGGTAGGGCCCGGGGAGCTGTTTTTT	CASRGVGPGELFF
TRBV18	-	TRBD1	TRBJ2-3	TGTGCCAGCTCACCCGGGACAGTCACAGATACGCAGTATTTT	CASSPGTVTDTQYF
TRBV14	-	-	TRBJ2-7	TGTGCCAGCAGCCAGACTACTTACCGCTACGAGCAGTACTTC	CASSQTTYRYEQYF
TRBV7-8	once	TRBD1	TRBJ2-2	TGTGCCAGCAGCGGTGGACAGGATACCACCGGGGAGCTGTTTTTT	CASSGGQDTTGELFF
TRBV27	-	TRBD1	TRBJ1-3	TGTGCCAGCAGTTCCGGGACAGCCTCTGGAAACACCATATATTTT	CASSSGTASGNTIYF
TRBV18	-	TRBD1	TRBJ1-1	TGTGCCAGCTCGAGACAGGGGGCCGGAATGAACACTGAAGCTTTCTTT	CASSRQGAGMNTEAFF
TRBV6-4	-	TRBD2	TRBJ2-2	TGTGCCAGCAGTCTTAGCGGGGGGGACAACACCGGGGAGCTGTTTTTT	CASSLSGGDNTGELFF